The rows below give T cell receptor beta chains drawn from one sample of a study of type 1 regulatory T cells. TCRdb itself ran the reads through MiXCR, one entry per CDR3 protein. This table holds tens of thousands of distinct CDR3 sequences, about 48% found once. Antigens for these TCRs are unknown. The sample consisted of cultured non-Tr1 T cells, either the whole culture or a sorted T cell fraction (not recorded which). All receptors come from a human donor in good health. The CDR3 runs from the conserved cysteine through the conserved F or W. Each record gives: D gene, V gene, J gene, clone size, CDR3 protein, CDR3 DNA. The D gene is left open where the match is weak. Clone size is stated in some rows and not others, as once, few, many or a class when expanded.

>NA|TRBV2|TRBJ1-3|many
CASRARAGNTIYF
TGTGCCAGCAGGGCGCGGGCTGGAAACACCATATATTTT
>NA|TRBV3-1|TRBJ2-3|NA
CASSPPQGRGGTQYF
TGTGCCAGCAGCCCCCCGCAGGGGCGGGGAGGTACGCAGTATTTT
>NA|TRBV12-3/TRBV12-4|TRBJ1-2|few
CASSLLGNYGYTF
TGTGCCAGCAGTTTATTAGGGAACTATGGCTACACCTTC
>NA|TRBV7-2|TRBJ1-2|few
CASKRGSSGGYTF
TGTGCCAGCAAAAGGGGCTCATCAGGGGGCTACACCTTC
>NA|TRBV30|TRBJ1-1|few
CAWSTRENTEAFF
TGTGCCTGGAGTACGAGGGAGAACACTGAAGCTTTCTTT
>NA|TRBV12-3/TRBV12-4|TRBJ2-7|NA
CASSFFRGQDEQYF
TGTGCCAGCAGTTTTTTCAGGGGCCAGGACGAGCAGTACTTC
>TRBD1|TRBV20-1|TRBJ1-1|NA
CSAPKSTGGAQAFF
TGCAGTGCTCCTAAGTCAACAGGGGGCGCCCAAGCTTTCTTT
>NA|TRBV2|TRBJ2-7|few
CASSGQTYEQYF
TGTGCCAGCAGTGGACAGACCTACGAGCAGTACTTC
>NA|TRBV25-1|TRBJ1-6|NA
CASSWPNSPLHF
TGTGCCAGCAGTTGGCCCAATTCACCCCTCCACTTT
>NA|TRBV20-1|TRBJ2-3|NA
CSARALRAGTDTQYF
TGCAGTGCTAGAGCGCTGCGCGCCGGGACAGATACGCAGTATTTT
>NA|TRBV7-8|TRBJ2-2|NA
CASSVLGGGNTGELFF
TGTGCCAGCAGCGTTCTCGGGGGTGGAAACACCGGGGAGCTGTTTTTT
>NA|TRBV3-1|TRBJ2-7|NA
CASSQSTGPYEQYF
TGTGCCAGCAGCCAGTCGACAGGCCCCTACGAGCAGTACTTC
>NA|TRBV20-1|TRBJ2-5|NA
CSARDLARSWETQYF
TGCAGTGCTAGAGATCTAGCCAGGTCTTGGGAGACCCAGTACTTC
>NA|TRBV27|TRBJ1-4|once
CASSRAGDEKLFF
TGTGCCAGCAGTCGGGCAGGGGATGAAAAACTGTTTTTT
>TRBD1|TRBV24-1|TRBJ2-2|NA
CATSDRDRSSPANTGELFF
TGTGCCACCAGTGACCGGGACAGGTCAAGCCCCGCGAACACCGGGGAGCTGTTTTTT
>NA|TRBV19|TRBJ2-7|few
CASSMTVTYEQYF
TGTGCCAGTAGTATGACGGTCACCTACGAGCAGTACTTC
>NA|TRBV20-1|TRBJ1-4|NA
CSARQTNEKLFF
TGCAGTGCCCGACAAACTAATGAAAAACTGTTTTTT
>NA|TRBV28|TRBJ2-3|NA
CASSSGVMQYF
TGTGCCAGCAGTTCGGGGGTTATGCAGTATTTT
>NA|TRBV5-1|TRBJ2-2|NA
CASSRMGQNTGELFF
TGCGCCAGCAGCCGGATGGGACAGAACACCGGGGAGCTGTTTTTT